The T cell receptor beta chain under discussion was sequenced for a study of blood T cell repertoires in COVID-19. V was cut by 8 bases and J by 7 bases, with 14 bases left in between. This CDR3 contains 13 residues. Germline V gives CDR1 SNHLY, CDR2 FYNNEI. Repertoires were generated with immunoSEQ multiplex PCR, while TCRdb's copy carries only in-frame clones and drops some. The sample contains 200,000 to 250,000 clones, approximately 80% of which appear only once. The specimen was peripheral blood. The chain has TRBV2 and TRBJ2-2; perhaps TRBD1 as D (6 bases). This TCR derives from a human donor in a cohort sampled during active COVID-19. Here the CDR3 DNA reads TGTGCCAGCTTATTCAGGGGTGGCGGGGAGCTGTTTTTT. It yields the protein CASLFRGGGELFF.